The present entry profiles one T cell receptor beta chain with its context. As yet, its antigen is unknown. An amount of RNA that ranged from roughly 0.45 to 1 ug was reverse transcribed with random hexamers. TCR beta CDR3 was amplified by immunoSEQ multiplex PCR. This amplification extended across 54 Vbeta and 13 Jbeta segments. TCRdb processed the immunoSEQ multiplex PCR reads anew with MiXCR; each CDR3 protein has one entry. The table includes about 82,000 distinct CDR3 sequences, approximately 96% detected once. TEMRA cells underwent FACS enrichment and CD8+ and CD4+ T cells underwent negative isolation. The data originate from a study of CD8 T cells in Susac syndrome. The study, taken as a whole, reports: Across the total CD8+ repertoires, some 16 Susac-specific public clones were detected, and across the CD8+ TEMRA repertoires, roughly five such clones were detected.

The receptor's source is a human donor with Susac syndrome. The sample taken for sequencing was CD8+ T cells from PBMCs.

In DNA form, the CDR3 reads TGCGCCAGCAGCCAAGACAGCCTCTACAATGAGCAGTTCTTC. The encoded protein is CASSQDSLYNEQFF. The J gene is TRBJ2-1, the V gene TRBV4-3; D unclear. CDR3 length equals 14 residues. The germline V gene encodes CDR1 LGHNA and CDR2 YSLEER. V dropped 0 bases and J dropped 3 bases, with 6 bases sitting between them.